Listed below are T cell receptor beta chains from one sample, sequenced in a study of radiotherapy plus CTLA-4 blockade in lung cancer. Clones were sequenced by immunoSEQ multiplex PCR, and TCRdb holds only the in-frame ones, with some missing. The data show fewer than 150,000 clones, more than 65% seen once. Sample: peripheral blood, taken from a patient treated with radiotherapy plus ipilimumab. Every receptor here comes from a human donor with non-small cell lung cancer who had a partial response to radiotherapy plus ipilimumab. The CDR3 runs from the conserved cysteine through the conserved F or W. Some rows have no size entry. The others give once, few or many, or a class for an expanded clone.

J gene	V gene	clone size	CDR3 protein
TRBJ2-5	TRBV6-6	.	CASSYRGNQETQYF
TRBJ1-2	TRBV7-2	.	CASSSPTGREGYTF
TRBJ2-1	TRBV19	few	CASSIDSGEVEQFF
TRBJ2-1	TRBV5-1	.	CASNDITGANEQFF
TRBJ2-3	TRBV28	.	CASSFASGRGADTQYF
TRBJ1-3	TRBV28	few	CASSLGGTGVIVRANTIYF
TRBJ2-1	TRBV7-6	.	CASSLFIPGRIRNEQFF
TRBJ1-1	TRBV7-3	.	CASSRSGTGTEAFF
TRBJ2-5	TRBV2	once	CASSGEGLETQYF
TRBJ2-7	TRBV6-5	.	CASSQGQYYEQYF
TRBJ1-3	TRBV5-1	.	CASSFSDSGNTIYF
TRBJ1-5	TRBV6-1	few	CASSDNNRGGSNQPQHF
TRBJ2-5	TRBV7-9	.	CASSLGLAGGRETQYF
TRBJ2-2	TRBV7-2	.	CASSLYGLAGGPTGELFF
TRBJ2-5	TRBV9	.	CASSVVPRSGGEETQYF
TRBJ2-2	TRBV29-1	.	CSVIRELSGELFF
TRBJ2-5	TRBV28	.	CASSSPGQGWQTQYF
TRBJ2-5	TRBV4-1	.	CASSQDRAAWETQYF
TRBJ2-3	TRBV4-1	.	CASSQLYSGSGTDTQYF
TRBJ2-7	TRBV5-1	.	CASTPRGGVPSYEQYF
TRBJ1-2	TRBV7-9	few	CASSLAAGGYGYTF
TRBJ2-1	TRBV14	.	CASSRGSGRERNEQFF
TRBJ1-2	TRBV19	few	CASSNPGAGANYGYTF
TRBJ2-7	TRBV27	.	CASGLEQYF
TRBJ1-1	TRBV5-1	few	CASSPIYGTGTSTEAFF
TRBJ2-7	TRBV28	.	CASSRGLYEQYF
TRBJ1-1	TRBV18	few	CASSPGGNTEAFF
TRBJ2-3	TRBV19	.	CASSIEGSRTDTQYF
TRBJ1-5	TRBV6-5	.	CASSYSSVAQPQHF
TRBJ1-1	TRBV6-1	.	CASTQGRNTEAFF
TRBJ2-1	TRBV7-9	.	CASSLAAAGRTDEQFF
TRBJ1-1	TRBV6-5	.	CASSYSEGATEAFF
TRBJ1-1	TRBV5-1	.	CASSLVGGSNTEAFF
TRBJ1-1	TRBV6-5	.	CASRTPGTEAFF
TRBJ1-5	TRBV19	.	CASSRNRGYNQPQHF
TRBJ2-7	TRBV7-6	few	CASSHTSGTSLAEQYF
TRBJ1-6	TRBV7-8	.	CASSSLPRGRNSPLHF
TRBJ1-1	TRBV6-1	.	CASSYGTEAFF
TRBJ2-3	TRBV5-1	.	CASSLDRLGSTDTQYF
TRBJ2-1	TRBV7-9	.	CASSLNRYNEQFF
TRBJ2-1	TRBV7-9	once	CASSHFLVVAGDNEQFF
TRBJ1-2	TRBV29-1	.	CSVSTGEGYGYTF
TRBJ1-5	TRBV30	.	CACTPGEPGNINQPQHF
TRBJ2-1	TRBV28	.	CASSFFSSGSSYNEQFF
TRBJ1-6	TRBV5-1	.	CASSFGQGNSPLHF
TRBJ1-2	TRBV11-2	.	CASSSLRDRGRFNYGYTF
TRBJ2-1	TRBV5-4	once	CASSNGRDNNEQFF